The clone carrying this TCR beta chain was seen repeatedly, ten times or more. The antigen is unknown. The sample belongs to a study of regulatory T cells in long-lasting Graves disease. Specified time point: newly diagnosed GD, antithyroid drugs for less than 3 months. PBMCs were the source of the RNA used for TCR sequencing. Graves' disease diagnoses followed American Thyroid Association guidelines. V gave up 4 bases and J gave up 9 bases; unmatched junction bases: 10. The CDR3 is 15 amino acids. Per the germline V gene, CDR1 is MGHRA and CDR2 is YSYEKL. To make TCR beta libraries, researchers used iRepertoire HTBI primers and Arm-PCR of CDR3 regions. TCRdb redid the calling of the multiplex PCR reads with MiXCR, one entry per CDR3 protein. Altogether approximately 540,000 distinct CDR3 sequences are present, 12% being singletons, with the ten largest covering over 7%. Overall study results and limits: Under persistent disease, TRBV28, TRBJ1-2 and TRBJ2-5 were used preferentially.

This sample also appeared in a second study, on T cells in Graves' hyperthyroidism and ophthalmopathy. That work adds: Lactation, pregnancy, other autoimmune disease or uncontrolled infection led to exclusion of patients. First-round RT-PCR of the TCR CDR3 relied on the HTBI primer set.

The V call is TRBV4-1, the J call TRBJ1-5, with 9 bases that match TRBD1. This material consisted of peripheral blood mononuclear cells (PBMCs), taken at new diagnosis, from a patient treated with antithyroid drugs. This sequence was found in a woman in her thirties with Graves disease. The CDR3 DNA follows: TGCGCCAGCAGCCCTTTGGGACAGGGCATAGCGCCCCAGCATTTT. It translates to CASSPLGQGIAPQHF.